This T cell receptor beta chain was sequenced for a study of blood T cell repertoires in COVID-19. Study-wide background: Some COVID-19 samples were acute and others convalescent; all came from the United States, Italy and Spain. The cDNA or gDNA used as material had been derived from T cells, B-cell-depleted T cells, or PBMCs.

CDR1 SGHAT and CDR2 FQNNGV come from the germline V gene. Trimming removed 5 bases at V and 6 bases at J, with 10 bases between. The CDR3 contains 12 residues. Per the original data handling: Scientists estimated how many nucleated cells there were by amplifying reference gene primers. TCRdb keeps only in-frame clones here, not all; method: immunoSEQ multiplex PCR. V and J calls and clone size are those listed in that table; D and trimming were worked out from the DNA. The table has tens of thousands of clones, about nine tenths seen once. V gene TRBV11-2 combines with J gene TRBJ1-1; no firm D call. The receptor was derived from a man aged 55-75 years with acute or convalescent COVID-19. Sample: peripheral blood. CDR3 in amino acids: CASSQVSAEAFF. The CDR3 DNA is TGTGCCAGCAGCCAAGTCAGCGCTGAAGCTTTCTTT.